A selection of T cell receptor beta chains follows, all from one sample in a study of cytomegalovirus exposure and HLA in healthy donors. Clones were sequenced by immunoSEQ multiplex PCR, and TCRdb holds only the in-frame ones, with some missing. The sample lists under 150,000 clones, 75% to 85% seen once, with approximately 2.8% in the top ten. Sequences were obtained from PBMCs. The source is a female donor in good health and CMV-seronegative. Both conserved end residues are part of each CDR3. D genes are given only for firm matches. Size tells how often a clone was seen (once, few, many) or the class of an expanded clone, and some rows leave it out.

abundance: NA; v_gene: TRBV30; j_gene: TRBJ2-7; d_gene: TRBD1; CDR3nt: TGTGCCTGGAGTCGACAGGGGGGCGAGCAGTACTTC; CDR3aa: CAWSRQGGEQYF
abundance: many; v_gene: TRBV28; j_gene: TRBJ2-6; d_gene: NA; CDR3nt: TGTGCCAGCAGTTCACTCTTTGGGGCCAACGTCCTGACTTTC; CDR3aa: CASSSLFGANVLTF
abundance: NA; v_gene: TRBV5-1; j_gene: TRBJ1-4; d_gene: TRBD1; CDR3nt: TGCGCCAGCAGCTTGGAGCCGACAGGGACTAATGAAAAACTGTTTTTT; CDR3aa: CASSLEPTGTNEKLFF
abundance: NA; v_gene: TRBV19; j_gene: TRBJ1-2; d_gene: TRBD1; CDR3nt: TGTGCCAGTAGTATAGAAACGGGACAGGGTAACTATGGCTACACCTTC; CDR3aa: CASSIETGQGNYGYTF
abundance: NA; v_gene: TRBV18; j_gene: TRBJ2-7; d_gene: TRBD2; CDR3nt: TGTGCCAGCTCACCAATGAAGGAAGCCTTTCTAGCGGTGCTGGAGCAGTACTTC; CDR3aa: CASSPMKEAFLAVLEQYF
abundance: once; v_gene: TRBV7-8; j_gene: TRBJ2-3; d_gene: TRBD2; CDR3nt: TGTGCCAGCAGTTCCAGAGCGGGGGGCACAGATACGCAGTATTTT; CDR3aa: CASSSRAGGTDTQYF
abundance: once; v_gene: TRBV7-8; j_gene: TRBJ1-2; d_gene: NA; CDR3nt: TGTGCCAGCAGCTTATCCCCGGACTCCTATGGCTACACCTTC; CDR3aa: CASSLSPDSYGYTF
abundance: NA; v_gene: TRBV7-2; j_gene: TRBJ2-7; d_gene: TRBD2; CDR3nt: TGTGCCAGCAGCTCCCACGGGGGGGGACTAGTAAGATACGAGCAGTACTTC; CDR3aa: CASSSHGGGLVRYEQYF
abundance: once; v_gene: TRBV7-9; j_gene: TRBJ2-1; d_gene: NA; CDR3nt: TGTGCCAGCAGCCCTCGTCTCCAACAGGGTAGGTCCTACAATGAGCAGTTCTTC; CDR3aa: CASSPRLQQGRSYNEQFF
abundance: NA; v_gene: TRBV5-1; j_gene: TRBJ2-3; d_gene: NA; CDR3nt: TGCGCCAGCAGCTTGGGGACAGCTAGTGGGGCAGATACGCAGTATTTT; CDR3aa: CASSLGTASGADTQYF
abundance: NA; v_gene: TRBV30; j_gene: TRBJ1-5; d_gene: NA; CDR3nt: TGTGCCTGGAGTAGGGGAGGGCTCAATCAGCCCCAGCATTTT; CDR3aa: CAWSRGGLNQPQHF
abundance: NA; v_gene: TRBV5-6; j_gene: TRBJ2-5; d_gene: NA; CDR3nt: TGTGCCAGCAGCCGATCGGGACTTCAAGAGACCCAGTACTTC; CDR3aa: CASSRSGLQETQYF
abundance: few; v_gene: TRBV5-6; j_gene: TRBJ1-1; d_gene: NA; CDR3nt: TGTGCCAGCAGCTTGCGGACTGAGTACACTGAAGCTTTCTTT; CDR3aa: CASSLRTEYTEAFF
abundance: once; v_gene: TRBV13; j_gene: TRBJ2-5; d_gene: NA; CDR3nt: TGTGCCAGCAGCTTAGGGCAGCAAGAGACCCAGTACTTC; CDR3aa: CASSLGQQETQYF
abundance: NA; v_gene: TRBV2; j_gene: TRBJ2-6; d_gene: NA; CDR3nt: TGTGCCAGCAGGGCAGGGATTGGGGCCAACGTCCTGACTTTC; CDR3aa: CASRAGIGANVLTF
abundance: few; v_gene: TRBV7-2; j_gene: TRBJ1-5; d_gene: TRBD1; CDR3nt: TGTGCCAGCAGCCTCGCTCCCGGACAGGGGGGACAGCCCCAGCATTTT; CDR3aa: CASSLAPGQGGQPQHF
abundance: NA; v_gene: TRBV6-6; j_gene: TRBJ2-7; d_gene: NA; CDR3nt: TGTGCCAGCAGCCCGCGGACGGCGGGGCTGGGAGAGCAGTACTTC; CDR3aa: CASSPRTAGLGEQYF
abundance: NA; v_gene: TRBV5-6; j_gene: TRBJ2-7; d_gene: NA; CDR3nt: TGTGCCAGCAGCTTGTATGGGTTTGGGCGATACGAGCAGTACTTC; CDR3aa: CASSLYGFGRYEQYF
abundance: NA; v_gene: TRBV4-1; j_gene: TRBJ1-5; d_gene: TRBD1; CDR3nt: TGCGCCAGCACCCCCCAGGGGGAGAATCAGCCCCAGCATTTT; CDR3aa: CASTPQGENQPQHF
abundance: NA; v_gene: TRBV2; j_gene: TRBJ2-3; d_gene: TRBD2; CDR3nt: TGTGCCAGCAGTGAAAGGGGACTAGCTCCAGATACGCAGTATTTT; CDR3aa: CASSERGLAPDTQYF
abundance: NA; v_gene: TRBV5-1; j_gene: TRBJ1-5; d_gene: TRBD1; CDR3nt: TGCGCCAGCAGTCAGTTTCCCAGGGGGGAAAGCAATCAGCCCCAGCATTTT; CDR3aa: CASSQFPRGESNQPQHF
abundance: NA; v_gene: TRBV18; j_gene: TRBJ2-7; d_gene: TRBD2; CDR3nt: TGTGCCAGCTCACCAGGGGGGGAAGGGGAGCAGTACTTC; CDR3aa: CASSPGGEGEQYF
abundance: NA; v_gene: TRBV19; j_gene: TRBJ2-3; d_gene: TRBD1; CDR3nt: TGTGCCAGTAGTGTGACAGGGGGGCCCCGCACAGATACGCAGTATTTT; CDR3aa: CASSVTGGPRTDTQYF
abundance: NA; v_gene: TRBV6-5; j_gene: TRBJ1-6; d_gene: NA; CDR3nt: TGTGCCAGCAGTTACTCCGGTTCACCCCTCCACTTT; CDR3aa: CASSYSGSPLHF
abundance: few; v_gene: TRBV6-5; j_gene: TRBJ2-3; d_gene: NA; CDR3nt: TGTGCCAGCAGGTTACTAGATACGCAGTATTTT; CDR3aa: CASRLLDTQYF
abundance: NA; v_gene: TRBV5-1; j_gene: TRBJ2-1; d_gene: NA; CDR3nt: TGCGCCAGCAGCGCCAGCTCCTACAATGAGCAGTTCTTC; CDR3aa: CASSASSYNEQFF
abundance: once; v_gene: TRBV9; j_gene: TRBJ2-1; d_gene: TRBD2; CDR3nt: TGTGCCAGCAGCGTAGTGCTAGCGGGGGGGAATGAGCAGTTCTTC; CDR3aa: CASSVVLAGGNEQFF
abundance: NA; v_gene: TRBV5-6; j_gene: TRBJ1-2; d_gene: TRBD1; CDR3nt: TGTGCCAGCAGCGTGGGACAGGGGGACTATGGCTACACCTTC; CDR3aa: CASSVGQGDYGYTF
abundance: NA; v_gene: TRBV5-6; j_gene: TRBJ2-5; d_gene: NA; CDR3nt: TGTGCCAGCAGCTCGTTGCTGGATGCTGGGGCAGAGACCCAGTACTTC; CDR3aa: CASSSLLDAGAETQYF
abundance: NA; v_gene: TRBV5-4; j_gene: TRBJ2-5; d_gene: NA; CDR3nt: TGTGCCAGCAGCTTGGACCGCAGGTTGGGAGAGACCCAGTACTTC; CDR3aa: CASSLDRRLGETQYF
abundance: NA; v_gene: TRBV11-2; j_gene: TRBJ2-7; d_gene: TRBD1; CDR3nt: TGTGCCAGCAGCGTACAGGGGTACGAGCAGTACTTC; CDR3aa: CASSVQGYEQYF
abundance: NA; v_gene: TRBV5-4; j_gene: TRBJ2-1; d_gene: NA; CDR3nt: TGTGCCAGCAGCCAAAGGGGGGGACCGGTGGATGAGCAGTTCTTC; CDR3aa: CASSQRGGPVDEQFF
abundance: NA; v_gene: TRBV12-2; j_gene: TRBJ2-3; d_gene: NA; CDR3nt: TGTGCAAGTCGCCCTCTGGGACAGATGCAGGATACGCAGTATTTT; CDR3aa: CASRPLGQMQDTQYF
abundance: NA; v_gene: TRBV29-1; j_gene: TRBJ2-2; d_gene: TRBD1; CDR3nt: TGCAGCGTTGGACAGGGCACCGGGGAGCTGTTTTTT; CDR3aa: CSVGQGTGELFF
abundance: NA; v_gene: TRBV2; j_gene: TRBJ1-2; d_gene: NA; CDR3nt: TGTGCCAGCAGTGTCCGGGTAGTAAGGGGCTACACCTTC; CDR3aa: CASSVRVVRGYTF
abundance: NA; v_gene: TRBV10-3; j_gene: TRBJ2-5; d_gene: TRBD2; CDR3nt: TGTGCCACGCGACTAGCAGCCCGGGAGACCCAGTACTTC; CDR3aa: CATRLAARETQYF
abundance: few; v_gene: TRBV6-5; j_gene: TRBJ1-1; d_gene: NA; CDR3nt: TGTGCCAGTCTGGACAGAAACACTGAAGCTTTCTTT; CDR3aa: CASLDRNTEAFF
abundance: NA; v_gene: TRBV19; j_gene: TRBJ1-2; d_gene: NA; CDR3nt: TGTGCCAGTAGTAACCTCAGGGTAGGCGGCTACACCTTC; CDR3aa: CASSNLRVGGYTF
abundance: NA; v_gene: TRBV5-4; j_gene: TRBJ1-4; d_gene: NA; CDR3nt: TGTGCCAGCAGTTCGGGAACCGGGCCCCTTAACGAAAAACTGTTTTTT; CDR3aa: CASSSGTGPLNEKLFF
abundance: NA; v_gene: TRBV20-1; j_gene: TRBJ2-1; d_gene: TRBD2; CDR3nt: TGCAGTGCACCTACTAGCGGGAGTTCATTCTTC; CDR3aa: CSAPTSGSSFF
abundance: NA; v_gene: TRBV7-4; j_gene: TRBJ1-3; d_gene: NA; CDR3nt: TGTGCCAGCAGCTGCCCCCGCGGCACCATATATTTT; CDR3aa: CASSCPRGTIYF
abundance: NA; v_gene: TRBV5-1; j_gene: TRBJ1-1; d_gene: TRBD1; CDR3nt: TGCGCCAGCAGCCAGGGGGTAAGGAACACTGAAGCTTTCTTT; CDR3aa: CASSQGVRNTEAFF
abundance: NA; v_gene: TRBV9; j_gene: TRBJ1-2; d_gene: NA; CDR3nt: TGTGCCAGCAGCGTAGAGTCTTGGGGGGGGCAACCCGATGGCTACACCTTC; CDR3aa: CASSVESWGGQPDGYTF
abundance: NA; v_gene: TRBV7-2; j_gene: TRBJ1-2; d_gene: NA; CDR3nt: TGTGCCAGCAGCTATCTGGACAGATCTAACTATGGCTACACCTTC; CDR3aa: CASSYLDRSNYGYTF
abundance: NA; v_gene: TRBV5-1; j_gene: TRBJ2-7; d_gene: TRBD2; CDR3nt: TGCGCCAGCAGCAGTAGCGGGACACCCTACGAGCAGTACTTC; CDR3aa: CASSSSGTPYEQYF
abundance: NA; v_gene: TRBV6-4; j_gene: TRBJ2-2; d_gene: NA; CDR3nt: TGTGCCAGCAGGCCTTCCCTAGCGAACGGGGAGCTGTTTTTT; CDR3aa: CASRPSLANGELFF
abundance: NA; v_gene: TRBV27; j_gene: TRBJ1-6; d_gene: TRBD1; CDR3nt: TGTGCCAGCAGCCCCCGGACAGGGAAGAATTCACCCCTCCACTTT; CDR3aa: CASSPRTGKNSPLHF
abundance: few; v_gene: TRBV5-1; j_gene: TRBJ1-3; d_gene: NA; CDR3nt: TGCGCCAGCAGCCCTTCCGGGGTGATGGGAAACACCATATATTTT; CDR3aa: CASSPSGVMGNTIYF
abundance: NA; v_gene: TRBV28; j_gene: TRBJ2-1; d_gene: NA; CDR3nt: TGTGCCAGCAGTGCAGGGGAACAGGGGGGAGGGAATGAGCAGTTCTTC; CDR3aa: CASSAGEQGGGNEQFF
abundance: NA; v_gene: TRBV7-9; j_gene: TRBJ2-1; d_gene: TRBD2; CDR3nt: TGTGCCAGCAGCTTAGAAGCGGGAGCGGAAAATGAGCAGTTCTTC; CDR3aa: CASSLEAGAENEQFF
abundance: NA; v_gene: TRBV2; j_gene: TRBJ2-7; d_gene: NA; CDR3nt: TGTGCCAGCAGCCAGACTTACGAGCAGTACTTC; CDR3aa: CASSQTYEQYF
abundance: NA; v_gene: TRBV4-3; j_gene: TRBJ1-1; d_gene: NA; CDR3nt: TGCGCCAGCAGCCAAGACCTTGCGATGGAAGCTTTCTTT; CDR3aa: CASSQDLAMEAFF